Listed below are T cell receptor beta chains from one sample, sequenced in a study of OX40 agonist ivuxolimab in advanced cancers. Clones were sequenced by immunoSEQ multiplex PCR, and TCRdb holds only the in-frame ones, with some missing. This sample has fewer than 75,000 clones, with roughly nine tenths found just once. The sequencing here drew on CD4+ or CD8+ T cells sorted from blood, taken in a trial of the OX40 agonist ivuxolimab. These receptors were collected from an adult with an advanced solid tumor such as melanoma, head and neck, liver or kidney cancer. Each CDR3 is given with its conserved first and last residue. D genes are given only for firm matches. A row's size may be missing; if present it is once, few, many or a size class.

j_gene	d_gene	abundance	v_gene	CDR3aa	CDR3nt
TRBJ2-3	TRBD2	NA	TRBV20-1	CSAAREDTQYF	TGCAGTGCGGCGCGGGAGGATACGCAGTATTTT
TRBJ2-3	NA	NA	TRBV7-2	CASSAPEKTNTQYF	TGTGCCAGCAGCGCTCCTGAGAAGACGAATACGCAGTATTTT
TRBJ1-4	NA	NA	TRBV2	CASSQLLGFNEKLFF	TGTGCCAGCAGTCAACTTTTGGGGTTTAATGAAAAACTGTTTTTT
TRBJ2-3	NA	NA	TRBV11-3	CASSPAVSTIGRDTQYF	TGTGCCAGCAGCCCAGCGGTCTCAACCATCGGCAGAGATACGCAGTATTTT
TRBJ1-3	NA	NA	TRBV4-1	CASSRAPVAGNTIYF	TGCGCCAGCAGCAGGGCCCCGGTGGCTGGAAACACCATATATTTT
TRBJ2-7	NA	NA	TRBV19	CASSILQGTIYEQYF	TGTGCCAGTAGTATTTTGCAGGGCACAATCTACGAGCAGTACTTC
TRBJ2-7	TRBD2	few	TRBV10-2	CASFSSGNSYEQYF	TGCGCCAGTTTTTCTAGCGGGAACTCCTACGAGCAGTACTTC
TRBJ2-3	NA	NA	TRBV6-5	CASRPQGLTDTQYF	TGTGCCAGCAGACCTCAGGGGCTCACAGATACGCAGTATTTT
TRBJ2-3	TRBD2	NA	TRBV4-2	CASSQDLAGGPTDTQYF	TGTGCCAGCAGCCAAGATCTAGCGGGAGGACCCACAGATACGCAGTATTTT
TRBJ2-7	TRBD2	NA	TRBV30	CASSSGSIYEQYF	TGTGCCAGTTCTAGCGGGAGTATCTACGAGCAGTACTTC
TRBJ2-7	NA	NA	TRBV21-1	CASTGLRIGVFHEQYF	TGTGCCAGCACTGGTCTGAGAATCGGGGTCTTCCACGAGCAGTACTTC
TRBJ2-3	NA	NA	TRBV6-6	CASSSTTRGADTQYF	TGTGCCAGCAGTTCCACCACGAGGGGGGCAGATACGCAGTATTTT
TRBJ2-1	NA	NA	TRBV5-1	CASSLVGEQFF	TGCGCCAGCAGCCTAGTGGGTGAGCAGTTCTTC
TRBJ2-7	TRBD2	NA	TRBV2	CASSATSGRLGEQYF	TGTGCCAGCAGTGCTACTAGCGGGAGATTGGGTGAGCAGTACTTC
TRBJ2-2	TRBD2	NA	TRBV18	CASSSPGLAGGTGELFF	TGTGCCAGCTCGTCTCCGGGACTAGCGGGGGGCACCGGGGAGCTGTTTTTT
TRBJ1-1	NA	NA	TRBV7-2	CASSLEGNTEAFF	TGTGCCAGCAGCTTAGAGGGGAACACTGAAGCTTTCTTT
TRBJ2-1	TRBD2	once	TRBV7-9	CASSSARASGIKNEQFF	TGTGCCAGCAGCTCGGCGCGGGCTAGCGGGATAAAGAATGAGCAGTTCTTC